This T cell receptor (beta chain) was sequenced in a study of siplizumab effects on memory and regulatory T cells. Generated by immunoSEQ multiplex PCR, the TCRdb table keeps only in-frame clones and is missing some. This table holds fewer than 100,000 clones, 95% found once. This CDR3 comprises 13 residues. Deletions cut 4 bases from V and 9 bases from J, with 12 bases between. Germline V gene sequence: CDR1 SGHVS, CDR2 FNYEAQ. With respect to this clone: No antigen is known for it.

Whole-study findings and limits: Among alloreactive clones, only a minor fraction mapped to unstimulated subsets. Both greater diversity than memory cells and a major contribution to the alloresponse seemed to characterize naive T cells.

The sample comprised CD8+ T cells sorted from blood. This TCR derives from a human donor in good health. The V gene is TRBV7-6, the J gene TRBJ2-2; possibly TRBD1 for D (6 bases). CDR3 region: CASSSTGYRELFF. CDR3 coding DNA: TGTGCCAGCAGCTCAACAGGGTACCGGGAGCTGTTTTTT.